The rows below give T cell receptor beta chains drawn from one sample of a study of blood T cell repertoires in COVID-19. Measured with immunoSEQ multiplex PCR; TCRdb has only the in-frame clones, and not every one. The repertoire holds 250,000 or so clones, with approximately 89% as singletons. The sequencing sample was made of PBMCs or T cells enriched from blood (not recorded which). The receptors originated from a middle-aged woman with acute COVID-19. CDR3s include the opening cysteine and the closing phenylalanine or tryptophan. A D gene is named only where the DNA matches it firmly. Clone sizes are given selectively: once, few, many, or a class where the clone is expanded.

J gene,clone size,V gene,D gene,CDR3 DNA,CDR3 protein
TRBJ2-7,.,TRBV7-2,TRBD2,TGTGCCAGCAGCTTATACGGGACTAGCACCCACGAGCAGTACTTC,CASSLYGTSTHEQYF
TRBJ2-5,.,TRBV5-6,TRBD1,TGTGCCAGCAGCTCGGTGGGTGGACAGGGCTACACCCAGTACTTC,CASSSVGGQGYTQYF
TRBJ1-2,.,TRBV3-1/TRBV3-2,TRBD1,TGTGCCAGTTCCGGGACAGGGCCCTATGGCTACACCTTC,CASSGTGPYGYTF
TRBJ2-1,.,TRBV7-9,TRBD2,TGTGCCAGCAGCAAATCTAGCGGGAGGGCCTACAATGAGCAGTTCTTC,CASSKSSGRAYNEQFF
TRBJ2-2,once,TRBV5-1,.,TGCGCCAGCAGCTCGGTGGGTGGCGGCACCGGGGAGCTGTTTTTT,CASSSVGGGTGELFF
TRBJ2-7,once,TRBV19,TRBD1,TGTGCCAGTAGTACCGGACAGGGCTACGAGCAGTACTTC,CASSTGQGYEQYF
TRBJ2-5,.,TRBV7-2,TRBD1,TGTGCCAGCAGCCTAACGGGACAGGGAAAGACCCAGTACTTC,CASSLTGQGKTQYF
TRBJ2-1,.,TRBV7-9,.,TGTGCCAGCAGCTGGGGGGTTTCGAGTGAGCAGTTCTTC,CASSWGVSSEQFF
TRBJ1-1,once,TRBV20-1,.,TGCAGTGCGTACGGGAGTTTGGAAGCTTTCTTT,CSAYGSLEAFF
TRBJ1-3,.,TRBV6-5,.,TGTGCCAGCAGCCCGACTGTGAGCTCTGGAAACACCATATATTTT,CASSPTVSSGNTIYF
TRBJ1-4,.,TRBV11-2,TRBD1,TGTGCCAGCAGCTTCCGACAGGGAACAACTAATGAAAAACTGTTTTTT,CASSFRQGTTNEKLFF
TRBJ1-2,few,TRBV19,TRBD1,TGTGCCAGTAGTACCTCTGACAGGGGGCTCGGCTATGGCTACACCTTC,CASSTSDRGLGYGYTF
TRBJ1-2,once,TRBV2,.,TGTGCCAGCACAACCCCGCCAGGGGAGAGTATCGGCTACACCTTC,CASTTPPGESIGYTF
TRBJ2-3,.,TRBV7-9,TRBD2,TGTGCCAGCAGCCCTCCGGGACTAGCGGGAGGGCCCGGCACAGATACGCAGTATTTT,CASSPPGLAGGPGTDTQYF
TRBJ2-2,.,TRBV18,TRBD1,TGTGCCAGCTCACCACCAGGACAGGGGCTCACCGGGGAGCTGTTTTTT,CASSPPGQGLTGELFF
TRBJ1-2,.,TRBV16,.,TGTGCCAGCAGCCAATATTCAGGCCGTTATGGCTACACCTTC,CASSQYSGRYGYTF
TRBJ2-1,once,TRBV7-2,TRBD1,TGTGCCAGTAGGACAGGGGGCCTCATCTCCTACAATGAGCAGTTCTTC,CASRTGGLISYNEQFF
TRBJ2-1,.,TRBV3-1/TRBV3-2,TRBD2,TGTGCCAGCAGCCAACGGACTAGCGGGTTTGGGAATGAGCAGTTCTTC,CASSQRTSGFGNEQFF
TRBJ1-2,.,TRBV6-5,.,TGTGCCAGCAGCGGGGGGCGAGCTATTGGCTACACCTTC,CASSGGRAIGYTF
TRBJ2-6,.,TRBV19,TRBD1,TGTGCCAGTAGTCCCGGGACAGGAGACTCTGGGGCCAACGTCCTGACTTTC,CASSPGTGDSGANVLTF
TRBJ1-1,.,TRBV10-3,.,TGTGCCATCAGGGGACAAAAGCCGATGAACACTGAAGCTTTCTTT,CAIRGQKPMNTEAFF
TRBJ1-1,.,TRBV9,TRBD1,TGTGCCAGCAGCGTAGATGAGACAGGGTCGACTTTCTTT,CASSVDETGSTFF
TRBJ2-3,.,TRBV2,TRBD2,TGTGCCAGCAGTGTGGGTTGGGCTAGCGGGACGGATACGCAGTATTTT,CASSVGWASGTDTQYF
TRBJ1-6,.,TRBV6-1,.,TGTGCCAGCAGTGAAGACGGAGGAAGTTCACCCCTCCACTTT,CASSEDGGSSPLHF